The present TCR beta chain was sequenced within a study of CXCR3-negative and CXCR3-positive naive CD8 T cells. Findings of the study overall: CXCR3-positive naive cells carried more hydrophobic TRB CDR3s than CXCR3-negative naive cells did.

With UMI labels, 5' RACE was used to prepare the TRB cDNA libraries. TCRdb reanalyzed the 5' RACE reads and collapses them to one entry per CDR3 protein, without DNA. This sample's table has some 45,000 distinct CDR3 sequences. CDR3 size: 13 residues. Germline V gene lookup returns CDR1 SQVTM and CDR2 ANQGSEA. This clonotype is classed as medium-sized by frequency. Its specificity is unknown. The V and J genes are TRBV29-1 and TRBJ2-2; TCRdb lists TRBD1, though no DNA is available to test this call. This receptor was identified in a human donor in good health. Some clones in this sample may be carry-over from other donors' samples. Sequencing input: naive CXCR3- CD8+ T cells from blood. Described subset: CD45RO-CCR7+CD27+CD95- naive CD8+ T cells lacking CXCR3 (TNR3-). The CDR3 protein is CSVWAQATGELFF.